This TCR beta chain was sequenced for a study of technical replicates of blood from a handful of donors. Germline-derived CDR1 and CDR2 are SGHTA and FQGTGA. V shed 5 bases and J shed 1 base, with 8 bases lying between them. This CDR3 region has 13 residues. Libraries were prepared by immunoSEQ multiplex PCR; TCRdb keeps only in-frame clonotypes and omits some of them. The sample consists of some 82,000 clones, roughly 94% of them appearing once. The sequence came from a human donor in good health. The material sequenced was T cells isolated from PBMCs. This chain links TRBV7-3 with TRBJ1-1; tentative D call: TRBD1 (6 bases). The CDR3 nucleotides read TGTGCCAGCAGCCTGGACAGGAACACTGAAGCTTTCTTT. Protein: CASSLDRNTEAFF.